This T cell receptor (beta chain) was found in a study of T cell repertoires in cytomegalovirus infection (dated by TCRdb to between 2017 and 2020). Study-wide context: Donor HLA type was relevant to the analysis, because carriage of CMV infection together with the matching HLA type was indicated by public TCR beta signatures.

Including cysteine and phenylalanine, the CDR3 has 14 amino acids. The only DNA kept is the CDR3, 42 bases in frame from the first base. The V end loses 1 base and the J end loses 2 bases, and a stretch of 8 bases separates them. CDR1 and CDR2, looked up from the germline V gene, are SGHVS and FQNEAQ. Summary of the overall study and its limitations: The ex vivo response was dominated by HLA-C-restricted CMV-specific TCR beta clonotypes, which also provided the single most frequent clonotype in two of eight donors. In both this cohort and an independent cohort of more than 350 donors, the cumulative frequency of public TCR beta family members distinguished carriers of CMV infection plus the relevant HLA type.

This clonotype has ten or more counts. Its antigen is still unknown. The input lacks base qualities; no much larger clone sits a single base away. Sequencing was performed on an Illumina HiSeq 1500. In-frame beta chains were kept once TCRdb had trimmed the public reads at Q25 with fastp and called clones with MiXCR. Identical CDR3 proteins give one entry, which carries the most common genes and DNA. The sample table holds fewer than 550,000 distinct CDR3 sequences, of which approximately 31% were seen once. The top ten clonotypes cover roughly 13% of the sample. The sequence came from a human donor in good health (CMV status not recorded). Some clones in this sample may be carry-over from other donors' samples. The sequence links TRBV7-8 to TRBJ1-2; the D gene is perhaps TRBD1, on 5 matching bases. The material sequenced was PBMCs. The CDR3 region: CASSLGTMNYGYTF. The DNA is TGTGCCAGCAGCTTAGGGACAATGAACTATGGCTACACCTTC.